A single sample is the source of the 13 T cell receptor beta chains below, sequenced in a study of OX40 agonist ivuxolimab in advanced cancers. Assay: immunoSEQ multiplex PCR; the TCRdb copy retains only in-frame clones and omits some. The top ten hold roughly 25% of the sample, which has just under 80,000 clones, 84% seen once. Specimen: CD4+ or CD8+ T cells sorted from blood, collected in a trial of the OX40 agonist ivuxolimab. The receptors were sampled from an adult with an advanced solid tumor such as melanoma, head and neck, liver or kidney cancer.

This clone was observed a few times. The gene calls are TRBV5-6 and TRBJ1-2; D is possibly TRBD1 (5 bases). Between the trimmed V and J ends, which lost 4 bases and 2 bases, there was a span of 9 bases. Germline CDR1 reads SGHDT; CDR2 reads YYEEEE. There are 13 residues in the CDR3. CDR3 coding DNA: TGTGCCAGCAGCCTGACAGTCAACTATGGCTACACCTTC. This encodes CASSLTVNYGYTF.

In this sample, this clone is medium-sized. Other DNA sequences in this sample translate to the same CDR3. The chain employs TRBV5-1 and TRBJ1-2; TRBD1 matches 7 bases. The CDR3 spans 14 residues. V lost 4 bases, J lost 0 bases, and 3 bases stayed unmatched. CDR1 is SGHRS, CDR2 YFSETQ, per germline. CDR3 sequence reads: CASSRDRANYGYTF. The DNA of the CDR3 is TGCGCCAGCAGCCGGGACAGAGCTAACTATGGCTACACCTTC.

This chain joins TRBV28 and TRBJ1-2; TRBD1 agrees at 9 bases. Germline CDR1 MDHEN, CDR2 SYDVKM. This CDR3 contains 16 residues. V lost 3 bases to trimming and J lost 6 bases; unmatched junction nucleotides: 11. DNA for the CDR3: TGTGCCAGCAGTTTTAGTCGCCGGCGACAGGGGGATGGCTACACCTTC. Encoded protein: CASSFSRRRQGDGYTF.

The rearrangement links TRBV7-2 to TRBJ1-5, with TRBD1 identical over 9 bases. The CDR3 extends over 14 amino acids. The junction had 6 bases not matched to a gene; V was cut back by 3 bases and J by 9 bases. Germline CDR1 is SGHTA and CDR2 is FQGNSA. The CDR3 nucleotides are TGTGCCAGCAGCTTGGGACAGGGCGGGGCGCCCCAGCATTTT. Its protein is CASSLGQGGAPQHF.

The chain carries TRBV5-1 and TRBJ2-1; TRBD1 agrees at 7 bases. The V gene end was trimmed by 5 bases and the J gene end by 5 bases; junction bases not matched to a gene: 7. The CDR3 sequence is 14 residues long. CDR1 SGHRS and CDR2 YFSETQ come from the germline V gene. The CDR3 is CASSQTGRNNEQFF. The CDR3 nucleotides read TGCGCCAGCAGTCAGACAGGGCGGAACAATGAGCAGTTCTTC.

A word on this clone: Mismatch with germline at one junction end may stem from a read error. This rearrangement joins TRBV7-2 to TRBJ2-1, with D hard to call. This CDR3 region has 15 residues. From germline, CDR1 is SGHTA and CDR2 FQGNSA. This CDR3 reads CASSPGVDSSNEQFF. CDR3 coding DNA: TGTGCCAGCAGCCCAGGAGTGGATTCCTCCAATGAGCAGTTCTTC.

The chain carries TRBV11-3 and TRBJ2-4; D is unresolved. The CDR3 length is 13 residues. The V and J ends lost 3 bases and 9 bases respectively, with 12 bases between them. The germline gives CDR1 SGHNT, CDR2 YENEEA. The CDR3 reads CASSLGSVGIQYF. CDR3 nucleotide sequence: TGTGCCAGCAGCTTGGGAAGTGTCGGCATTCAGTACTTC.

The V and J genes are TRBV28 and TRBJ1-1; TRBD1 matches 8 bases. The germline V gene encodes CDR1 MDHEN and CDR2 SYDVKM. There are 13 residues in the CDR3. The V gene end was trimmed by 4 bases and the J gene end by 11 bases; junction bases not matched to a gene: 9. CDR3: CASSYRQGIKAFF. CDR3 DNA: TGTGCCAGCAGTTACAGACAGGGGATTAAGGCTTTCTTT.

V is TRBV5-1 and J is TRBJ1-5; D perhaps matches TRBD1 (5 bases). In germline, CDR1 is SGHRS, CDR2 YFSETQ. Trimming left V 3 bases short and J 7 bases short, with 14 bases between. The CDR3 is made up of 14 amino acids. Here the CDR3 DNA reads TGCGCCAGCAGCTGGGGGACCGACGGGCAGCCCCAGCATTTT. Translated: CASSWGTDGQPQHF.

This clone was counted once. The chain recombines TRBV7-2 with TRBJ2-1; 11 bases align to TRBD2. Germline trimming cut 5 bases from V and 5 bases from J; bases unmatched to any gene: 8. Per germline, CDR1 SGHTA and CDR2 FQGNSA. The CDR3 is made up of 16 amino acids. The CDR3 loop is CASSPISGGANNEQFF. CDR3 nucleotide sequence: TGTGCCAGCAGCCCGATTAGCGGGGGGGCTAACAATGAGCAGTTCTTC.

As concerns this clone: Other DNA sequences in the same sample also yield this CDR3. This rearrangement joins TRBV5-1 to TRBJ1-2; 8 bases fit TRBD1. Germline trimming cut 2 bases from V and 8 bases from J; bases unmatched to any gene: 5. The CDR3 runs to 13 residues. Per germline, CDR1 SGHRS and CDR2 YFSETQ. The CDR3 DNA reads TGCGCCAGCAGCTTTGGACAGGGTGGAGGCTACACCTTC. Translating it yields CASSFGQGGGYTF.

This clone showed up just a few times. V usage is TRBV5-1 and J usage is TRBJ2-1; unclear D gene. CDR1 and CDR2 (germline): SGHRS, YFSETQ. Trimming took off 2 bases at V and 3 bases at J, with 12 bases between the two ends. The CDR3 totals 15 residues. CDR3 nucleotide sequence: TGCGCCAGCAGCTTAGAGGCGCAAAGCTACAATGAGCAGTTCTTC. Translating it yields CASSLEAQSYNEQFF. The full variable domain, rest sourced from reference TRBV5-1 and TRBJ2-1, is KAGVTQTPRYLIKTRGQQVTLSCSPISGHRSVSWYQQTPGQGLQFLFEYFSETQRNKGNFPGRFSGRQFSNSRSEMNVSTLELGDSALYLCASSLEAQSYNEQFFGPGTRLTVL.

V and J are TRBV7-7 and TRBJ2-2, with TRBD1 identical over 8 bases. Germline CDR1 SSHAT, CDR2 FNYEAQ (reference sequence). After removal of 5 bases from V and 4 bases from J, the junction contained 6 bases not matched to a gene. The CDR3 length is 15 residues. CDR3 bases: TGTGCCAGCAGCCGTCAGGGGGCCTTCACCGGGGAGCTGTTTTTT. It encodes CASSRQGAFTGELFF.